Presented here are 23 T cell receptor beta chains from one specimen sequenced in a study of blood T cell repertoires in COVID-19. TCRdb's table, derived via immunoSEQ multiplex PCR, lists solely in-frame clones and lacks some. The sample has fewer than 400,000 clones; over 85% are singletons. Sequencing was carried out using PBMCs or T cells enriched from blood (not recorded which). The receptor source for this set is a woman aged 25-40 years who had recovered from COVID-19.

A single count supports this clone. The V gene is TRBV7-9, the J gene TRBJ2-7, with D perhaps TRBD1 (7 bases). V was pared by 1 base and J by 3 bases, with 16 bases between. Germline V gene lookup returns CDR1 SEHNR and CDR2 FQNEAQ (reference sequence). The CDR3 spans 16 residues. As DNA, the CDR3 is TGTGCCAGCAGCTTAGGACTAGGGACAGAGGACTACGAGCAGTACTTC. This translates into CASSLGLGTEDYEQYF.

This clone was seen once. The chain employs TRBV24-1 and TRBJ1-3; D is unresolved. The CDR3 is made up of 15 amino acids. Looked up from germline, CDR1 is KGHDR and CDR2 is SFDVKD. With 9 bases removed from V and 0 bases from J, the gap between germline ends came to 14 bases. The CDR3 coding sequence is TGTGCCACCCCCGCTGACGGGAGCTCTGGAAACACCATATATTTT. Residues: CATPADGSSGNTIYF.

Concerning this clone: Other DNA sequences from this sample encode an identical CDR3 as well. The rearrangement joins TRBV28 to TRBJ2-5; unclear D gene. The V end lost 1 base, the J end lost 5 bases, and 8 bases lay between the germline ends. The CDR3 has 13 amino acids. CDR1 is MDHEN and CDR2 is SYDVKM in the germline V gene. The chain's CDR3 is CASSLSGGETQYF. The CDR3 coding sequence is TGTGCCAGCAGTTTATCGGGTGGGGAGACCCAGTACTTC.

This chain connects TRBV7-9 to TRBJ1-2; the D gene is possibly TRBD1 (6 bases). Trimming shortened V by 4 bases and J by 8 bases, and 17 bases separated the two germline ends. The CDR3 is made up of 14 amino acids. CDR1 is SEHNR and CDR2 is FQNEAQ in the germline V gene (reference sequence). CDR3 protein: CASSSSRGAGGYTF. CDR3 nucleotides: TGTGCCAGCAGCTCTAGTCGGGGGGCCGGGGGCTACACCTTC.

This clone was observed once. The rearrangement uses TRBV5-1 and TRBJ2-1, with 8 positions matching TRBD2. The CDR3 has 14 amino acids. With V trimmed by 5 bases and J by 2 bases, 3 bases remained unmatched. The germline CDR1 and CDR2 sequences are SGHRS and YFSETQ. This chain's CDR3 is CASSTSGAYNEQFF. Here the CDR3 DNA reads TGCGCCAGCAGTACTAGCGGCGCCTACAATGAGCAGTTCTTC.

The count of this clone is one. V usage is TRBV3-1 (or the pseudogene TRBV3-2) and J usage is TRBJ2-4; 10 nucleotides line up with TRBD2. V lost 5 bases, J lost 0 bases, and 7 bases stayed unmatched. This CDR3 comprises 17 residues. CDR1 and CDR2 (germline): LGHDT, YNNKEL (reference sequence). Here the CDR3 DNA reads TGTGCCAGCAGCGTTACCCTAGCGGGAGTAGCCAAAAACATTCAGTACTTC. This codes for CASSVTLAGVAKNIQYF.

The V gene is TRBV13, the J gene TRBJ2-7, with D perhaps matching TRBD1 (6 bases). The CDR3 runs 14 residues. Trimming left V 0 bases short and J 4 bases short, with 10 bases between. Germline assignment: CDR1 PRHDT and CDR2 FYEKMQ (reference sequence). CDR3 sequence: CASSLGLRGYEQYF. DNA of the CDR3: TGTGCCAGCAGCTTAGGCCTAAGGGGGTACGAGCAGTACTTC.

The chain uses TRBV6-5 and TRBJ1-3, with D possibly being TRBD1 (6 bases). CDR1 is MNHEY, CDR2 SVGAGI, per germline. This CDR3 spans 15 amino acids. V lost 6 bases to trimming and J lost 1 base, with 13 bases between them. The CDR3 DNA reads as TGTGCCAGCAGGACCACAGGGATGTCTGGAAACACCATATATTTT. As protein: CASRTTGMSGNTIYF.

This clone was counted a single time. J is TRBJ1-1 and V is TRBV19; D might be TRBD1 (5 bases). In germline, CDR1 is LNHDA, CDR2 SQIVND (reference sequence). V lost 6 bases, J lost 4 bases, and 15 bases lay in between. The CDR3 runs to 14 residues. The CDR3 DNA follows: TGTGCCAGTAGGCGCGGAGGGACCCCCACTGAAGCTTTCTTT. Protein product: CASRRGGTPTEAFF.

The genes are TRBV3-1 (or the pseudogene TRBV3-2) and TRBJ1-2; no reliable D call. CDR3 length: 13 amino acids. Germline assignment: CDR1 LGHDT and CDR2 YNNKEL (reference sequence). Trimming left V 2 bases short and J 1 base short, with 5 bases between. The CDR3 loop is CASSQTVNYGYTF. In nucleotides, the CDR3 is TGTGCCAGCAGCCAAACTGTTAACTATGGCTACACCTTC.

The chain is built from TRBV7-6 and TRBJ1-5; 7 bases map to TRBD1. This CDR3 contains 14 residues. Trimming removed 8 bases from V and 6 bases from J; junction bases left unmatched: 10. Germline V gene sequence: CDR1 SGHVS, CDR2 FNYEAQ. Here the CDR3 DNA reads TGTGCCAGCGGAAACAGGGGTAGGGGTCAGCCCCAGCATTTT. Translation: CASGNRGRGQPQHF.

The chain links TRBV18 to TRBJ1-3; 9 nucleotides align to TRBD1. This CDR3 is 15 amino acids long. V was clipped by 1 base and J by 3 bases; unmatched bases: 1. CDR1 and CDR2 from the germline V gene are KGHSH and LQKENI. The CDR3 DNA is TGTGCCAGCTCACCACGGACAGGGGTTGGAAACACCATATATTTT. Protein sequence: CASSPRTGVGNTIYF.

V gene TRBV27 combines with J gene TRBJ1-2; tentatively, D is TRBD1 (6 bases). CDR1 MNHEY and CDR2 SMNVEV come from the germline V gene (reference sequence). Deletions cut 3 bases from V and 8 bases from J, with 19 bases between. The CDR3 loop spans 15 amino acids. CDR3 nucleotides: TGTGCCAGCAGTTTCTCCCTACAGGGCTTGGGCGGCTACACCTTC. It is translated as CASSFSLQGLGGYTF.

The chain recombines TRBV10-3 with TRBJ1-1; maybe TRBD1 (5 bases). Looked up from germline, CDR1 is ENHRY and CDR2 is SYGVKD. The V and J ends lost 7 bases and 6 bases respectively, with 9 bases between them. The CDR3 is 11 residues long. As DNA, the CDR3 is TGTGCCATCAAGCGGGGGGCTGAAGCTTTCTTT. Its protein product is CAIKRGAEAFF.

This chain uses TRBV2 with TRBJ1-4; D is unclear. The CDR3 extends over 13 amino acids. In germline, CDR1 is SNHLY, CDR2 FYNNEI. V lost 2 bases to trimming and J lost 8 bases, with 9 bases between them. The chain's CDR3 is CASSERVREKLFF. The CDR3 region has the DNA TGTGCCAGCAGTGAAAGAGTCCGGGAAAAACTGTTTTTT.

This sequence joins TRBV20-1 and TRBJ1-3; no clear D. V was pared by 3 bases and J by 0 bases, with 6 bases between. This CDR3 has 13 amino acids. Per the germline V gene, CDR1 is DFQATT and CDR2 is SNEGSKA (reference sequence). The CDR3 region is CSASAYSGNTIYF. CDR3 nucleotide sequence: TGCAGTGCTAGTGCGTACTCTGGAAACACCATATATTTT.

CDR3 nucleotide sequence: TGTGCCAGCAGCGTAAGGGGACTGGGCGGGAGCTCCTACAATGAGCAGTTCTTC. Amino acids: CASSVRGLGGSSYNEQFF. This chain uses TRBV9 with TRBJ2-1; the match to TRBD2 covers 7 bases. Germline V CDR1 and CDR2: SGDLS, YYNGEE. The CDR3 totals 18 residues. Losses at the gene ends were 1 base for V and 0 bases for J; bases not matched to a gene: 10.

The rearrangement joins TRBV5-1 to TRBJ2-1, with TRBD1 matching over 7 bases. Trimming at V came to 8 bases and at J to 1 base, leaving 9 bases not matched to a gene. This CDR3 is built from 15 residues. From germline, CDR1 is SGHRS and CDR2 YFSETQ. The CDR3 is CASRRGLGSYNEQFF. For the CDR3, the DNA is TGCGCCAGTCGTAGGGGGCTAGGGTCCTACAATGAGCAGTTCTTC.

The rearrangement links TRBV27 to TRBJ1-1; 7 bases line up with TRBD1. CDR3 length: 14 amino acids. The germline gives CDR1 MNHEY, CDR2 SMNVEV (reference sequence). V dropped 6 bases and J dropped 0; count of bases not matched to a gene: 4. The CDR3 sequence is CASSGTVVNTEAFF. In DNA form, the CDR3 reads TGTGCCAGCAGCGGGACAGTAGTGAACACTGAAGCTTTCTTT.

The CDR3 here is CASSQGGSRPLEQYF. In DNA, the CDR3 is TGTGCCAGCAGCCAAGGCGGGAGCCGCCCCCTCGAGCAGTACTTC. The V call is TRBV3-1 (or the pseudogene TRBV3-2), the J call TRBJ2-7, with TRBD2 matching over 7 bases. Germline V lookup: CDR1 LGHDT, CDR2 YNNKEL (reference sequence). The CDR3 has 15 residues. V lost 1 base to trimming and J lost 6 bases; unmatched junction nucleotides: 9.

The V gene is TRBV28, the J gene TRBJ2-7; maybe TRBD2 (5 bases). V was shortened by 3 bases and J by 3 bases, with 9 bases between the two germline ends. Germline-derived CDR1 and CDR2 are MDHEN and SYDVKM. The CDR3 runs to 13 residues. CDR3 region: CASSLGRGYEQYF. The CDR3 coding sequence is TGTGCCAGCAGTTTGGGGAGAGGCTACGAGCAGTACTTC.

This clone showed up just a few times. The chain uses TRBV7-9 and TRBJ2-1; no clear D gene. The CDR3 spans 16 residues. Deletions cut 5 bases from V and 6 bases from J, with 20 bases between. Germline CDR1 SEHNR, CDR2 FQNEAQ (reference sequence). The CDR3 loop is CASSNQASPSTNEQFF. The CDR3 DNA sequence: TGTGCCAGCAGCAACCAAGCGTCCCCGTCAACCAATGAGCAGTTCTTC.

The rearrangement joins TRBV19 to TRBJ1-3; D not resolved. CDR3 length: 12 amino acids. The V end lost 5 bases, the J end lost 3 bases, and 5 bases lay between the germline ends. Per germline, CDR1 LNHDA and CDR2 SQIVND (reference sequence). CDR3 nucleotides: TGTGCCAGTAGTTTCCTTGGAAACACCATATATTTT. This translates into CASSFLGNTIYF.